This T cell receptor (beta chain) appears in the sequencing data of a study of a mutant IDH1 vaccine in newly diagnosed glioma. Study details: With temozolomide cycles, or 4-6 weeks after radiotherapy alone, vaccination was started. Treated patients had a mean age of about 40 years and a sex split that was roughly 60% male and roughly 40% female.

With regard to this clone: Its antigen is not known.

Time point given: week 35, safety follow-up. What each vaccine dose contained was 300 ug of mutant IDH1 20-mer peptide, accompanied by topical imiquimod. There were eight vaccinations for patients, given in weeks 1, 3, 5, 7, 11, 15, 19 and 23. Astrocytomas found in donors were new, WHO grade 3 or 4, IDH1-mutant and ATRX-lost. Only in-frame clones appear in the TCRdb table, and some are missing; sequencing was by immunoSEQ multiplex PCR. The table lists approximately 66,000 clones, around four fifths of them singletons, with around 4.6% in the top ten. Trimming cost V 5 bases and J 5 bases; bases outside gene matches: 22. The CDR3 is 19 residues long. Germline CDR1 and CDR2: SNHLY and FYNNEI.

The sequences come from PBMCs, collected from a glioma patient whose treatment included an IDH1 peptide vaccine. This sequence originates from a man under 40 with glioma. The chain links TRBV2 to TRBJ2-3; 7 nucleotides agree with TRBD2. The CDR3 reads CASSFSASGAGLVIDTQYF. The CDR3 DNA sequence: TGTGCCAGCAGTTTTTCCGCCAGTGGCGCTGGACTAGTAATAGATACGCAGTATTTT.